This T cell receptor (beta chain) is from a study of monozygotic twins with cystic fibrosis. Broader study findings: Co-twins had the most similar V usage for 13 of 16 pairs, J for 8. Shared CDR3 numbers were not associated with age, concordance or severity.

A word on this clone: Its antigen is still unknown.

Repertoires were generated with immunoSEQ multiplex PCR, while TCRdb's copy carries only in-frame clones and drops some. In the table there are around 30,000 clones, approximately 92% of which are singletons. Material: blood. This clonotype originated in a girl aged 2 to 10 with cystic fibrosis.

DNA for the CDR3: TGTGCCAGCAGCCTCCTGGGGCGTGAAGCTTTCTTT. Its translation: CASSLLGREAFF. The chain has TRBV5-6 and TRBJ1-1; D might be TRBD1 (5 bases). This CDR3 is built from 12 residues. V dropped 4 bases and J dropped 7 bases, with 11 bases sitting between them. Looked up from germline, CDR1 is SGHDT and CDR2 is YYEEEE.